This T cell receptor beta chain derives from a study of blood T cell repertoires in COVID-19 (dated by TCRdb to about 2020). Regarding the complete study: Samples from collaborators originated in the United States, Italy and Spain and spanned both the acute and convalescent phases of COVID-19. The prospective study material was composed of cDNA or gDNA derived from T cells, B-cell-depleted T cells, or PBMCs. The sample metadata nearly always contained a de-identified subject ID, COVID-19 status, age in years and sex. Where available, HLA class I and class II types were obtained from metadata supplied by the sample provider rather than from assay-based typing. The samples were drawn from two sources: the first 160 participants of the ongoing ImmuneRACE study, and 950 to 1,500 subjects contributed by 6 global collaborators. A freely available public database, intended as a resource for researchers studying the immune response to SARS-CoV-2, is where the repertoires were released. Deeply sampled blood TCRbeta repertoires from subjects exposed to, actively infected with, or recovered from COVID-19 were included in the dataset.

V trim: 1 base; J trim: 5 bases; unmatched bases: 3. The germline V gene provides CDR1 SNHLY and CDR2 FYNNEI. The CDR3 goes from the cysteine to the phenylalanine over 15 residues. Only CDR3 DNA is held: 45 bases, read in frame from base 1. A second Seattle source provided samples from volunteer blood donors who had recovered from COVID-19. Collaborating institutions collected whole blood in K2EDTA tubes following their own protocols. For TCRbeta analysis, collaborators shipped samples as frozen whole blood, isolated PBMCs, or DNA extracted from either of those sample types. Paper-wide results and their limitations: Clinical and demographic metadata were provided uncurated, with the amount varying by source and participant.

About this clone itself: The antigen it binds to is not known. Base-call qualities are not available, and no considerably larger clone is one nucleotide away.

TCRbeta CDR3 regions were amplified from genomic DNA using the immunoSEQ Assay, a bias-controlled multiplex PCR. From the authors' description of their analysis: The number of nucleated cells in each sample was estimated by amplification of reference gene primers within the assay. Sequence reads were collapsed and filtered to measure the absolute abundance of every unique TCRbeta CDR3 rearrangement. For each sample, productive Simpson clonality was calculated as the square root of Simpson's diversity index over productive rearrangements. This is the immuneACCESS table as TCRdb keeps it, with only in-frame sequences that have V and J called. A part of the clones is gone; compared with another copy, unresolved V genes explain less than half, and the rest is unexplained. V and J calls and clone size are as listed in that table; D and trimming were resolved from the DNA. This sample gives under 350,000 clones in total; approximately 87% of them show up just once. Roughly 4.5% of the sample comes from the top ten.

The receptor comes from a man aged 60-69 years who had recovered from COVID-19. The specimen sequenced was peripheral blood. The chain links TRBV2 with TRBJ2-2, with 8 central nucleotides matching TRBD2. For the CDR3, the sequence is CASSEVAGGTGELFF. The nucleotide sequence reads TGTGCCAGCAGTGAAGTGGCGGGGGGAACCGGGGAGCTGTTTTTT.